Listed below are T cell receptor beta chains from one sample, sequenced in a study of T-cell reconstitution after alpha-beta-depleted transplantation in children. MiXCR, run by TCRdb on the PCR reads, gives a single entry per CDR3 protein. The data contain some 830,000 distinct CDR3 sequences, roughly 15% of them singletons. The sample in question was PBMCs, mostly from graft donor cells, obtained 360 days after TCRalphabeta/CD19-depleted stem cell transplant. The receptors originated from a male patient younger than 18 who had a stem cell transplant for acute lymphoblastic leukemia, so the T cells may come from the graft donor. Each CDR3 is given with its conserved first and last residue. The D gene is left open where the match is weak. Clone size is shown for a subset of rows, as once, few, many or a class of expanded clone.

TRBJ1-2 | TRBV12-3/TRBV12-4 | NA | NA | TGTGCCAGCAGTTTCCGGGTGACGGCCTTC | CASSFRVTAF
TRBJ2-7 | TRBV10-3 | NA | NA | TGTGCCATCAGCCAAAATCCCCCCTACGAGCAGTACTTC | CAISQNPPYEQYF
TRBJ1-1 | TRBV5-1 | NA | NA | TGCGCCAGCAGCCACGACGGCATTAACACTGAAGCTTTCTTT | CASSHDGINTEAFF
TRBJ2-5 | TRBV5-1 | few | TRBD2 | TGCGCCAGCAGCTCCTCTAGCGGGACCACCTTGCGGGAGACCCAGTACTTC | CASSSSSGTTLRETQYF
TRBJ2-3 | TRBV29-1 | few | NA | TGCAGCGTTGAAGGACACAGGGAACTCCCGCAAAACATAGATACGCAGTATTTT | CSVEGHRELPQNIDTQYF
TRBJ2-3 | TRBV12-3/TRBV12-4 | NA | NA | TGTGCCAGCAAACCGCCTGGGGGCACAGATACGCAGTATTTT | CASKPPGGTDTQYF
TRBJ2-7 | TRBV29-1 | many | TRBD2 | TGCAGCGGGACGGGGGGCTACGAGCAGTACTTC | CSGTGGYEQYF
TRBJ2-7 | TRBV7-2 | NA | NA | TGTGCCAGCAGCTTAATACTCCCAGCCTACGAGCAGTACTTC | CASSLILPAYEQYF
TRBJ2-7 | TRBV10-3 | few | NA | TGTGCCATCATTGCCGAGCGGGCTTACTCCTACGAGCAGTACTTC | CAIIAERAYSYEQYF
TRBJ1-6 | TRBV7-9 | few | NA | TGTGCCAGCAACCCGTACAGGGACTCGGTTTCACCCCTCCACTTT | CASNPYRDSVSPLHF
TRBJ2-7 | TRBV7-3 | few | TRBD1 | TGTGCCAGCAGCCCAGGGGGTTCGCCCTCCTACGAGCAGTACTTC | CASSPGGSPSYEQYF
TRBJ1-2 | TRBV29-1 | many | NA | TGCAGCTCGGCTACGGCAGGGGACGTCACCACCTTC | CSSATAGDVTTF
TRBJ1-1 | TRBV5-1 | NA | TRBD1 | TGCGCCAGCAGCAAACCAGGGACAGTGCGGAACACTGAAGCTTTCTTT | CASSKPGTVRNTEAFF
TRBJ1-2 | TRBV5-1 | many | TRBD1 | TGCGCCAGCAGATCCGACAGGGACTATGGCTACACCTTC | CASRSDRDYGYTF